Listed here are 9 T cell receptor beta chains from one sample, sequenced in a study of cytomegalovirus exposure and HLA in healthy donors. PCR employed 60 Vbeta and 13 Jbeta primers. Repertoires were generated with immunoSEQ multiplex PCR, while TCRdb's copy carries only in-frame clones and drops some. The specimen's table records about 51,000 clones. The material sequenced was PBMCs. These receptor sequences come from a man in his forties in good health and CMV-seropositive.

The V gene is TRBV5-6, the J gene TRBJ1-2; D not resolved. V lost 1 base to trimming and J lost 2 bases, with 9 bases between them. This CDR3 is built from 14 residues. Germline-derived CDR1 and CDR2 are SGHDT and YYEEEE. CDR3 amino acids: CASSLPYQNYGYTF. CDR3 DNA: TGTGCCAGCAGCTTGCCATACCAGAACTATGGCTACACCTTC.

The V gene is TRBV30, the J gene TRBJ1-5, with D possibly being TRBD1 (6 bases). Per germline, CDR1 GTSNPN and CDR2 SVGIG (reference sequence). V shed 7 bases and J shed 5 bases, with 15 bases lying between them. There are 13 residues in the CDR3. The CDR3 DNA is TGTGCCTCCAATCGGGGGGGCGATCAGCCCCAGCATTTT. This gives the protein CASNRGGDQPQHF.

V usage is TRBV2 and J usage is TRBJ1-3, with no clear D. Germline V gene sequence: CDR1 SNHLY, CDR2 FYNNEI. The CDR3 is 18 residues long. V was clipped by 0 bases and J by 0 bases, with 15 bases between them. CDR3 DNA sequence: TGTGCCAGCAGTGAAGCGTCCGGGGTACACATCTCTGGAAACACCATATATTTT. It specifies CASSEASGVHISGNTIYF.

The CDR3, as DNA: TGTGCCAGCAGGAATACAGGGGGCAATCAGCCCCAGCATTTT. It codes for CASRNTGGNQPQHF. V is TRBV28 and J is TRBJ1-5, with TRBD1 matching over 7 bases. CDR3 length: 14 amino acids. Germline values: CDR1 MDHEN, CDR2 SYDVKM. V dropped 6 bases and J dropped 2; count of bases not matched to a gene: 4.

This chain connects TRBV11-1 to TRBJ1-1, with 7 bases fitting TRBD1. The junction had 8 bases not matched to a gene; V was cut back by 6 bases and J by 4 bases. This CDR3 is built from 14 residues. CDR1 and CDR2 (germline): SGHAT, FQDESV (reference sequence). CDR3 sequence (DNA): TGTGCCAGCAGACAGACAGGGTACGCCACTGAAGCTTTCTTT. Translating it yields CASRQTGYATEAFF.

In the case of this clone: At one end the junction does not follow the germline gene, possibly because of a read error. The rearrangement joins TRBV7-3 to TRBJ2-7; D might be TRBD1 (6 bases). Germline CDR1 and CDR2: SGHTA and FQGTGA. The CDR3 runs to 13 residues. The CDR3 coding sequence is TGTGCCGGCAGCTTAATACAGGGTGACGAGCAGTACTTC. It translates to CAGSLIQGDEQYF.

The rearrangement links TRBV27 to TRBJ1-3; no clear D. The CDR3 length is 15 residues. Germline CDR1 and CDR2: MNHEY and SMNVEV (reference sequence). V dropped 8 bases and J dropped 0 bases, with 14 bases sitting between them. The CDR3 DNA is TGTGCCAGCTTTGCCGCGGGGAGCTCTGGAAACACCATATATTTT. This encodes CASFAAGSSGNTIYF.

The J gene is TRBJ2-5, the V gene TRBV6-1; perhaps TRBD1 as D (6 bases). The CDR3 has 11 residues. Trimming cost V 7 bases and J 14 bases, with 17 bases left between them. Germline CDR1 MNHNS, CDR2 SASEGT. The DNA of the CDR3 is TGTGCCAGCAATGAGGGGACACCACCCTACTTC. Translating it yields CASNEGTPPYF.

This chain joins TRBV28 and TRBJ2-1; 11 bases match TRBD2. V lost 10 bases and J lost 8; bases outside the gene matches: 4. The CDR3 extends over 12 amino acids. Germline assignment: CDR1 MDHEN and CDR2 SYDVKM. CDR3 bases: TGTGCCACCCGACTAGCGGGATATGAGCAGTTCTTC. Protein product: CATRLAGYEQFF.